The rows below give T cell receptor beta chains drawn from one sample of a study of cytomegalovirus exposure and HLA in healthy donors. Libraries were prepared by immunoSEQ multiplex PCR; TCRdb keeps only in-frame clonotypes and omits some of them. In the table there are approximately 170,000 clones, 60% to 80% of which are singletons. Sequencing was done on a sample of PBMCs. The source of these receptors is a woman younger than 45 in good health and CMV-seropositive. Both conserved end residues are part of each CDR3. Fields, in order: V gene, CDR3 protein.

TRBV28	CASSFIRGSGNQPQHF
TRBV25-1	CASTPSQGTASYEQYF
TRBV27	CASQTGREGYNEQFF
TRBV5-8	CASSLLVETQYF
TRBV7-9	CASSHDRGADTQYF
TRBV28	CASRITGGASGGYTF
TRBV19	CASRDMPGANVLTF
TRBV28	CASSSGTGEAFF
TRBV10-3	CAIRTGGNTEAFF
TRBV11-2	CASSPLRTFNYGYTF
TRBV11-2	CASSLAFGLAGDEQFF
TRBV6-1	CASSTEGYEQYF
TRBV28	CASSLSGGYGYTF
TRBV27	CASSSQGARSGSMNYGYTF
TRBV9	CASSVEKGLNTEAFF
TRBV7-5	CVRSLVFSPKTGVNQPQHF
TRBV5-1	CASSSGDRAYNEQFF
TRBV6-1	CASSRGGEQYF
TRBV11-1	CASRPARQGNYGYTF
TRBV27	CASRDSYGYTF
TRBV6-4	CASLGQLYGYTF
TRBV2	CASRVQPGLAGGREQFF
TRBV11-2	CASSFYGGVTSYEQYF
TRBV19	CASSRRQVNGELFF
TRBV14	CASSGGGSIGNEQFF
TRBV5-1	CASSPTRLGLAGVRDQETQYF
TRBV6-1	CASSDYGSYEQYF
TRBV4-1	CASSQVWTGGRPQHF
TRBV11-2	CASSPGQSTDTQYF
TRBV4-1	CASSQDQGAYNEQFF
TRBV28	CASKASGKETQYF
TRBV7-9	CASSLLTPRGGRGNTIYF
TRBV7-9	CASSRPLAGGREQFF
TRBV19	CASSGGTGVNYGYTF
TRBV18	CASSLGQGANNEQFF
TRBV29-1	CSVEDEKSSYEQYF
TRBV29-1	CSVGGVKKNTGELFF
TRBV5-4	CASSLANSYEQYF
TRBV5-1	CASSRESDEQFF
TRBV28	CASSFSDSRNTGELFF
TRBV28	CASSLRQLNTEAFF
TRBV6-6	CASSWLPREDNYGYTF
TRBV7-8	CASTIRVGVNEQFF
TRBV5-1	CASSLQGGTEAFF
TRBV10-2	CASSSDREVTEAFF
TRBV5-4	CASSTSAGQGNSPLHF
TRBV27	CASSLDGSSYEQYF
TRBV28	CASSYEQGAPYEQYF
TRBV11-2	CASSFPSGRSEQYF
TRBV5-1	CASTTRVAGESDTQYF
TRBV19	CASQGRTGELFF
TRBV18	CASSPETGGPRNIQYF
TRBV5-6	CASSLAGAPDTQYF
TRBV28	CASSPVLAGGGEQYF
TRBV11-3	CASSLDSASTYEQYF